Below, 13 T cell receptor beta chains from the same sample are listed, as sequenced in a study of PD-1 blockade in classical Hodgkin lymphoma. Time point given: cycle 4 day 1 (C4D1), after 6 weeks of nivolumab. Every one of the patients relapsed after autologous stem cell transplantation (brentuximab vedotin exposure was variable). Libraries were prepared by immunoSEQ multiplex PCR; TCRdb keeps only in-frame clonotypes and omits some of them. Of 50,000 to 65,000 clones detected, approximately 90% appear once; the ten largest clones hold 6.5% to 9.5%. The input for sequencing was peripheral blood mononuclear cells (PBMCs), taken before the fourth cycle of nivolumab. The source of these receptors is a human donor with classical Hodgkin lymphoma.

The V and J genes are TRBV7-8 and TRBJ2-5; D is uncertain. Trimming took 4 bases from V and 0 from J, leaving 6 bases between them. Germline V gene sequence: CDR1 SGHVS, CDR2 FQNEAQ. CDR3 size: 13 residues. The CDR3 sequence is CASSSHHQETQYF. The CDR3 nucleotides read TGTGCCAGCAGCTCCCACCACCAAGAGACCCAGTACTTC.

The CDR3 is CASSLVPGRETQYF. The CDR3 bases are TGTGCCAGCAGCTTAGTGCCAGGGCGTGAGACCCAGTACTTC. V and J are TRBV7-9 and TRBJ2-5, with TRBD1 as a possible D gene (5 bases). Germline-derived CDR1 and CDR2 are SEHNR and FQNEAQ (reference sequence). The germline V and J ends were trimmed by 1 base and 5 bases, with 11 bases remaining between them. The CDR3 length is 14 residues. The whole variable domain, remainder taken from reference TRBV7-9 and TRBJ2-5, is DTGVSQNPRHKITKRGQNVTFRCDPISEHNRLYWYRQTLGQGPEFLTYFQNEAQLEKSRLLSDRFSAERPKGSFSTLEIQRTEQGDSAMYLCASSLVPGRETQYFGPGTRLLVL.

The chain has TRBV20-1 and TRBJ1-2; TRBD1 is a possible D gene (6 bases). The length of the CDR3 is 11 residues. Trimming shortened V by 7 bases and J by 14 bases, and 20 bases separated the two germline ends. Germline values: CDR1 DFQATT, CDR2 SNEGSKA (reference sequence). This chain's CDR3 is CSVHRQVPWTF. The CDR3 DNA reads TGCAGTGTCCACCGACAGGTTCCTTGGACCTTC.

The chain links TRBV5-1 to TRBJ2-2, with 12 nucleotides matching TRBD2. The CDR3 extends over 16 amino acids. The ends lost 0 bases at V and 5 bases at J; junction bases unmatched: 2. CDR1 is SGHRS, CDR2 YFSETQ, per germline. The CDR3 region has the DNA TGCGCCAGCAGCTTGGCTAGCGGGAGGGATACCGGGGAGCTGTTTTTT. Encoded protein: CASSLASGRDTGELFF.

This chain uses TRBV25-1 with TRBJ2-7; D is possibly TRBD2 (5 bases). V lost 2 bases to trimming and J lost 2 bases, with 7 bases between them. The germline V gene has CDR1 MGHDK and CDR2 SYGVNS. CDR3 length: 13 residues. The CDR3 sequence is CASSEGLTYEQYF. As DNA, the CDR3 is TGTGCCAGCAGTGAAGGACTTACCTACGAGCAGTACTTC.

V and J are TRBV7-9 and TRBJ2-1; 9 bases match TRBD2. Germline CDR1 reads SEHNR; CDR2 reads FQNEAQ (reference sequence). The length of the CDR3 is 15 residues. V lost 8 bases and J lost 1; bases outside the gene matches: 6. The CDR3 here is CASLKTSGSYNEQFF. In DNA, the CDR3 is TGTGCCAGCCTTAAGACTAGCGGATCCTACAATGAGCAGTTCTTC.

The V gene is TRBV2, the J gene TRBJ1-6; D is possibly TRBD1 (5 bases). From germline, CDR1 is SNHLY and CDR2 FYNNEI. With 5 bases removed from V and 5 bases from J, the gap between germline ends came to 13 bases. The CDR3 extends over 15 amino acids. The CDR3 spells CASSRQGRDNSPLHF. The CDR3 nucleotides are TGTGCCAGCAGTCGTCAGGGAAGGGATAATTCACCCCTCCACTTT.

V usage is TRBV27 and J usage is TRBJ2-7, with D unclear. Germline V lookup: CDR1 MNHEY, CDR2 SMNVEV (reference sequence). V lost 5 bases and J 2 bases, leaving 10 bases between the germline ends. CDR3 size: 13 residues. The DNA for the CDR3 is TGTGCCAGCAGTCCCCACTTAACCTACGAGCAGTACTTC. It codes for CASSPHLTYEQYF.

The CDR3 region has the DNA TGTGCCAGCAGTACCGATCTCTATGGCTACACCTTC. This translates into CASSTDLYGYTF. The genes are TRBV6-5 and TRBJ1-2; D is undetermined. Looked up from germline, CDR1 is MNHEY and CDR2 is SVGAGI. This CDR3 has 12 residues. Trimming took off 5 bases at V and 4 bases at J, with 8 bases between the two ends.

The chain employs TRBV27 and TRBJ2-7; D perhaps matches TRBD1 (5 bases). Trimming removed 5 bases at V and 3 bases at J, with 11 bases between. Looked up from germline, CDR1 is MNHEY and CDR2 is SMNVEV (reference sequence). The CDR3 is 13 amino acids. In nucleotides, the CDR3 is TGTGCCAGCAGTCCAGCCGACAGCTACGAGCAGTACTTC. This encodes CASSPADSYEQYF.

V gene TRBV11-2 combines with J gene TRBJ1-1; 8 nucleotides agree with TRBD1. Germline lookup yields CDR1 SGHAT and CDR2 FQNNGV. CDR3 length: 16 residues. Trimming at V came to 5 bases and at J to 3 bases, leaving 11 bases not matched to a gene. As DNA, the CDR3 is TGTGCCAGCAGCCTGAAGATGGACAGGGTGTACACTGAAGCTTTCTTT. This sequence encodes CASSLKMDRVYTEAFF. Drawing the rest from reference TRBV11-2 and TRBJ1-1, the complete variable domain is EAGVAQSPRYKIIEKRQSVAFWCNPISGHATLYWYQQILGQGPKLLIQFQNNGVVDDSQLPKDRFSAERLKGVDSTLKIQPAKLEDSAVYLCASSLKMDRVYTEAFFGQGTRLTVV.

The chain recombines TRBV15 with TRBJ1-2; D call uncertain. Germline lookup yields CDR1 LNHNV and CDR2 YYDKDF (reference sequence). The CDR3 has 14 amino acids. Trimming stripped 0 bases from V and 4 bases from J, with 9 bases between. CDR3 residues: CATSRDPGFYGYTF. The CDR3 nucleotides read TGTGCCACCAGCAGAGACCCAGGATTCTATGGCTACACCTTC.

V usage is TRBV6-5 and J usage is TRBJ2-1; TRBD2 might be the D (5 bases). The CDR3 runs 15 residues. The V and J ends lost 6 bases and 0 bases respectively, with 12 bases between them. Germline CDR1 reads MNHEY; CDR2 reads SVGAGI. CDR3 sequence: CASRGSVSSYNEQFF. The CDR3 region has the DNA TGTGCCAGCAGGGGTAGCGTTAGCTCCTACAATGAGCAGTTCTTC.